The 23 T cell receptor beta chains below all came from one sample that was sequenced in a study of blood T cell repertoires in COVID-19. The protocol was immunoSEQ multiplex PCR, while the TCRdb copy is restricted to in-frame clones and leaves out a portion. The sample shows roughly 200,000 clones, 84% of them seen only once. The sequenced sample consisted of PBMCs or T cells enriched from blood (not recorded which). The receptors originated from a woman aged 25 to 39 who had been exposed to COVID-19.

The chain carries TRBV6-2 or TRBV6-3 and TRBJ2-1, with 9 nucleotides matching TRBD2. The CDR3 is 17 residues long. In germline, CDR1 is MNHEY, CDR2 SVGEGT. V trimming: 2 bases; J trimming: 8 bases; junction bases outside the gene matches: 13. This CDR3 is CASSYEAGGFREYEQFF. For the CDR3, the DNA is TGTGCCAGCAGTTACGAGGCGGGGGGGTTTCGGGAGTATGAGCAGTTCTTC.

In this sample, this clone turned up a few times. The rearrangement links TRBV6-2 or TRBV6-3 to TRBJ1-3, with D possibly TRBD1 on 5 matching bases. The CDR3 is made up of 17 amino acids. Germline V gene lookup returns CDR1 MNHEY and CDR2 SVGEGT. Trimming shortened V by 6 bases and J by 0 bases, and 18 bases separated the two germline ends. CDR3 nucleotides: TGTGCCAGCAGCTCACAACAGGAACCCAGCTCTGGAAACACCATATATTTT. It translates to CASSSQQEPSSGNTIYF.

The J gene is TRBJ2-2, the V gene TRBV9; TRBD2 might be the D (5 bases). V gave up 4 bases and J gave up 7 bases, with 14 bases separating them. The CDR3 runs to 14 residues. Looked up from germline, CDR1 is SGDLS and CDR2 is YYNGEE. The CDR3 sequence: CASSPRGISGELFF. CDR3 nucleotides: TGTGCCAGCAGCCCCCGGGGAATCAGCGGGGAGCTGTTTTTT.

The chain recombines TRBV6-2 or TRBV6-3 with TRBJ2-6; possibly TRBD1 for D (5 bases). V gave up 6 bases and J gave up 0 bases, with 21 bases separating them. The CDR3 loop spans 19 amino acids. Germline V lookup: CDR1 MNHEY, CDR2 SVGEGT. CDR3 in DNA: TGTGCCAGCAGCGACCGGCTGACAGCATATTACTCTGGGGCCAACGTCCTGACTTTC. It encodes CASSDRLTAYYSGANVLTF.

This chain joins TRBV19 and TRBJ2-2; D may be TRBD2 (6 bases). V was clipped by 6 bases and J by 2 bases, with 10 bases between them. In germline, CDR1 is LNHDA, CDR2 SQIVND (reference sequence). CDR3 length: 14 amino acids. This CDR3 reads CASREGVNTGELFF. For the CDR3, the DNA is TGTGCCAGTAGGGAGGGAGTTAACACCGGGGAGCTGTTTTTT.

The chain carries TRBV27 and TRBJ2-5; tentatively, D is TRBD2 (6 bases). V was clipped by 2 bases and J by 5 bases, with 15 bases between them. Germline lookup yields CDR1 MNHEY and CDR2 SMNVEV (reference sequence). The CDR3 covers 15 residues. The CDR3 protein is CASSLLGGAGETQYF. The CDR3 DNA is TGTGCCAGCAGTTTACTCGGGGGAGCGGGCGAGACCCAGTACTTC.

The chain couples TRBV20-1 to TRBJ1-2; D is ambiguous. The V gene's germline CDR1 is DFQATT and CDR2 SNEGSKA (reference sequence). The CDR3 consists of 11 residues. Between the trimmed V and J ends, which lost 5 bases and 4 bases, there was a span of 8 bases. The CDR3: CSAADGYGYTF. The DNA of the CDR3 is TGCAGTGCTGCAGATGGCTATGGCTACACCTTC.

The chain links TRBV9 to TRBJ2-5; 8 bases are shared with TRBD1. CDR1 and CDR2 (germline): SGDLS, YYNGEE. V lost 6 bases to trimming and J lost 0 bases; unmatched junction nucleotides: 4. This CDR3 is 14 amino acids long. The DNA for the CDR3 is TGTGCCAGCACCGTGACAGGGGACCAAGAGACCCAGTACTTC. This codes for CASTVTGDQETQYF.

The chain joins TRBV7-9 to TRBJ2-1; D remains unclear. The CDR3 is 12 residues long. Germline V gives CDR1 SEHNR, CDR2 FQNEAQ (reference sequence). V was clipped by 2 bases and J by 8 bases, with 7 bases between them. For the CDR3, the DNA is TGTGCCAGCAGCTTACTAGGATATGAGCAGTTCTTC. Its translation: CASSLLGYEQFF.

The V and J genes are TRBV7-2 and TRBJ2-1; D gene ambiguous. Germline assignment: CDR1 SGHTA and CDR2 FQGNSA. V was shortened by 0 bases and J by 9 bases, with 15 bases between the two germline ends. CDR3 length: 15 residues. This CDR3 is CASSLAPQYNGEQFF. The CDR3 DNA reads TGTGCCAGCAGCTTAGCGCCACAGTATAACGGTGAGCAGTTCTTC.

This chain joins TRBV24-1 and TRBJ1-5; a possible D gene is TRBD1 (6 bases). The germline V and J ends were trimmed by 4 bases and 5 bases, with 20 bases remaining between them. The CDR3 has 17 amino acids. The germline V gene has CDR1 KGHDR and CDR2 SFDVKD. The CDR3 spells CATSERGQIKKYQPQHF. The CDR3 nucleotides read TGTGCCACCAGTGAACGGGGACAAATTAAGAAGTATCAGCCCCAGCATTTT.

J is TRBJ2-5 and V is TRBV5-1; TRBD1 is a possible D gene (6 bases). The V end lost 3 bases, the J end lost 3 bases, and 9 bases lay between the germline ends. The CDR3 runs 13 residues. CDR1 is SGHRS, CDR2 YFSETQ, per germline. The CDR3 bases are TGCGCCAGCAGCTCCAACAGGGAAGAGACCCAGTACTTC. This encodes CASSSNREETQYF. The full variable domain, in which reference TRBV5-1 and TRBJ2-5 provide the parts outside the CDR3, is KAGVTQTPRYLIKTRGQQVTLSCSPISGHRSVSWYQQTPGQGLQFLFEYFSETQRNKGNFPGRFSGRQFSNSRSEMNVSTLELGDSALYLCASSSNREETQYFGPGTRLLVL.

The chain combines TRBV7-2 with TRBJ2-5; the match to TRBD2 covers 9 bases. From germline, CDR1 is SGHTA and CDR2 FQGNSA. The CDR3 covers 14 residues. Losses at the gene ends were 5 bases for V and 5 bases for J; bases not matched to a gene: 6. CDR3 in DNA: TGTGCCAGCAGCACCGGGACTAGCCGGGAGACCCAGTACTTC. Translating gives CASSTGTSRETQYF.

There are a few counts of this clone. This chain connects TRBV5-6 to TRBJ1-2; maybe TRBD1 (5 bases). V was shortened by 4 bases and J by 1 base, with 17 bases between the two germline ends. The CDR3 extends over 16 amino acids. Germline-derived CDR1 and CDR2 are SGHDT and YYEEEE. The CDR3 loop reads CASSPRLGPSNYGYTF. The CDR3 nucleotides read TGTGCCAGCAGCCCCCGACTGGGGCCGAGTAACTATGGCTACACCTTC. Drawing the rest from reference TRBV5-6 and TRBJ1-2, the complete variable domain is DAGVTQSPTHLIKTRGQQVTLRCSPKSGHDTVSWYQQALGQGPQFIFQYYEEEERQRGNFPDRFSGHQFPNYSSELNVNALLLGDSALYLCASSPRLGPSNYGYTFGSGTRLTVV.

The rearrangement joins TRBV3-1 (or the pseudogene TRBV3-2) to TRBJ1-2; D gene ambiguous. The CDR3 has 14 amino acids. V dropped 0 bases and J dropped 0 bases, with 5 bases sitting between them. Germline CDR1 is LGHDT and CDR2 is YNNKEL (reference sequence). DNA of the CDR3: TGTGCCAGCAGCCAAGATGGAGCTAACTATGGCTACACCTTC. It yields the protein CASSQDGANYGYTF.

The V gene is TRBV7-2, the J gene TRBJ2-1, with TRBD1 as a possible D gene (6 bases). V gave up 5 bases and J gave up 3 bases, with 11 bases separating them. Germline assignment: CDR1 SGHTA and CDR2 FQGNSA. CDR3 length: 14 residues. The CDR3 region has the DNA TGTGCCAGCAGCCTCGGGACACGCTACAATGAGCAGTTCTTC. Its translation is CASSLGTRYNEQFF.

This clone was observed a single time. The sample contains more than one DNA sequence encoding this CDR3. The chain has TRBV19 and TRBJ2-7; D remains unclear. This CDR3 is 14 amino acids long. Trimming shortened V by 1 base and J by 0 bases, and 7 bases separated the two germline ends. In germline, CDR1 is LNHDA, CDR2 SQIVND (reference sequence). In DNA, the CDR3 is TGTGCCAGTAGTATAGGAGGCAGCTCCTACGAGCAGTACTTC. It is translated as CASSIGGSSYEQYF.

The chain has TRBV19 and TRBJ1-1, with 7 bases lining up with TRBD1. CDR1 and CDR2 (germline): LNHDA, SQIVND (reference sequence). The CDR3 runs 16 residues. V lost 4 bases, J lost 1 base, and 9 bases stayed unmatched. The CDR3 here is CASSKVEDRPNTEAFF. CDR3 DNA: TGTGCCAGTAGTAAGGTTGAGGACAGGCCGAACACTGAAGCTTTCTTT.

V and J are TRBV11-2 and TRBJ1-1; perhaps TRBD1 as D (6 bases). This CDR3 comprises 15 residues. Germline CDR1 SGHAT, CDR2 FQNNGV. The V end was cut by 5 bases, the J end by 3 bases, with 16 bases between. The CDR3 DNA sequence: TGTGCCAGCAGCCCGCGGACAGACTTTGACACTGAAGCTTTCTTT. Translation gives CASSPRTDFDTEAFF.

The rearrangement joins TRBV29-1 to TRBJ2-6, with a tentative D call TRBD1 (6 bases). CDR1 is SQVTM, CDR2 ANQGSEA, per germline. The CDR3 loop spans 17 amino acids. V lost 4 bases and J 0 bases, leaving 16 bases between the germline ends. The CDR3 region has the DNA TGCAGCGTTGCCCTGCCGGACAGAAGCTCTGGGGCCAACGTCCTGACTTTC. This translates into CSVALPDRSSGANVLTF.

This chain links TRBV6-1 with TRBJ1-5, with 10 nucleotides matching TRBD1. Germline V CDR1 and CDR2: MNHNS, SASEGT. This CDR3 is 16 amino acids long. V was clipped by 4 bases and J by 0 bases; unmatched bases: 3. CDR3 protein: CASSAWDRGSNQPQHF. Written as DNA, the CDR3 is TGTGCCAGCAGTGCATGGGACAGGGGTAGCAATCAGCCCCAGCATTTT.

The chain employs TRBV5-1 and TRBJ2-7; no firm D call. CDR3 length equals 13 residues. The V and J ends lost 0 bases and 7 bases respectively, with 11 bases between them. Germline V gene sequence: CDR1 SGHRS, CDR2 YFSETQ. The CDR3 region is CASSLDQQLEQYF. The CDR3 DNA is TGCGCCAGCAGCTTGGATCAGCAACTAGAGCAGTACTTC.

The chain links TRBV13 to TRBJ2-7; 7 bases fit TRBD2. The J segment lost 2 bases and the V segment lost 6 bases, leaving 7 bases of the junction unmatched. The CDR3 runs 14 residues. From germline, CDR1 is PRHDT and CDR2 FYEKMQ (reference sequence). CDR3 sequence reads: CASSSTAGAYEQYF. In DNA form, the CDR3 reads TGTGCCAGCAGTTCCACCGCGGGGGCCTACGAGCAGTACTTC.